The T cell receptor beta chain described here comes from a study of T cell responses to AZD1222 COVID-19 vaccine. Profiling relied on immunoSEQ multiplex PCR, and the TCRdb table lists in-frame clones only, not all of them. This table holds 90,000 to 150,000 clones, around 86% found once. CDR1 MGHRA and CDR2 YSYEKL come from the germline V gene. The CDR3 is made up of 13 amino acids. The V end lost 4 bases, the J end lost 4 bases, and 11 bases lay between the germline ends. This clonotype originated in an adult who received the AZD1222 COVID-19 vaccine. The chain couples TRBV4-1 to TRBJ2-7, with D possibly TRBD2 on 6 matching bases. The source was peripheral blood, collected 28 days after the second AZD1222 dose. CDR3 nucleotides: TGCGCCAGCAGCCCCAGGGCGGGGTACGAGCAGTACTTC. It yields the protein CASSPRAGYEQYF.